The source of this TCR beta chain is a study of cytomegalovirus exposure and HLA in healthy donors. Looking at the study overall: The same platform used for the 666 first-cohort repertoires was also used for the 100 to 150 validation repertoires, as a later analysis reported.

Findings of the study overall: Cytomegalovirus association was listed for 164 TCR beta chains. Among the CMV-associated chains, three were confirmed in vitro as specific for CMV antigens.

This CDR3 comprises 15 residues. CDR1 and CDR2 from the germline V gene are MRHNA and SNTAGT. With V trimmed by 7 bases and J by 0 bases, 5 bases remained unmatched. Clones were read by immunoSEQ multiplex PCR, and TCRdb kept only the in-frame ones, dropping some. The data show roughly 110,000 clones, with about 87% seen just once and about 1.8% held by the top ten. Note on this clone: Antigen unknown.

Sequencing was done on a sample of PBMCs. The rearrangement uses TRBV6-4 and TRBJ2-3, with 9 bases lining up with TRBD1. The TCR sequence derives from a woman in her late teens or twenties in good health and CMV-seropositive. CDR3: CASTLQGASTDTQYF. The CDR3 bases are TGTGCCAGCACTCTACAGGGGGCTAGCACAGATACGCAGTATTTT.